These T cell receptor beta chains were read from a single sample in a study of metastatic and nonmetastatic thyroid tumors. Via MiXCR, TCRdb re-called the PCR reads. The sample lists around 30,000 clones, about 15% seen once, with approximately 4.6% in the top ten. Sequenced material: blood. The receptors derive from a female donor with papillary thyroid cancer or a benign thyroid nodule (not recorded which). Some clones in this sample may be carry-over from other donors' samples. Each CDR3 is given with its conserved first and last residue. The D gene is left open where the match is weak. The listing skips clone size in some rows; elsewhere it reads once, few, many or a size class.

TRBJ2-3	TRBV13	many	.	TGTGCCAGCAGCTTAGCTAGGGCGCAGTATTTT	CASSLARAQYF
TRBJ2-7	TRBV18	.	TRBD2	TGTGCCAGCACGCTAGCGGCACACCGGGGGGAGCAGTACTTC	CASTLAAHRGEQYF
TRBJ2-5	TRBV12-3/TRBV12-4	many	.	TGTGCCAGCAGTTTAAGGAGGACAGTAGGAGAGACCCAGTACTTC	CASSLRRTVGETQYF
TRBJ2-1	TRBV9	many	.	TGTGCCAGCAGTTCAAATGTCGGGTACAATGAGCAGTTCTTC	CASSSNVGYNEQFF
TRBJ1-3	TRBV4-1	many	.	TGCGCCAGCAGCCAAGTCCCGGACAAGGGTGAGAGGACCATATATTTT	CASSQVPDKGERTIYF
TRBJ2-1	TRBV10-3	few	TRBD2	TGTGCCATCAGTGAGCCCAATCTAGCGGGAGATAATGAGCATTTCTTC	CAISEPNLAGDNEHFF
TRBJ2-1	TRBV11-2	.	TRBD2	TGTGCCACAAGGGATAGCGGGAGTCGCAATGAGCAGTTCTTC	CATRDSGSRNEQFF
TRBJ1-5	TRBV19	many	.	TGTGCCAGTGAAAGGGGTGAGGGCAATCAGCCCCAGCATTTT	CASERGEGNQPQHF
TRBJ1-1	TRBV19	.	TRBD1	TGTGCCAGTAGCACGCCGCCGGGACAGGGCCTTACTGGAGCTTTCTTT	CASSTPPGQGLTGAFF
TRBJ1-5	TRBV12-3/TRBV12-4	many	.	TGTGCCAGCAGGGGGGTGGAGCAGCCCCAGCATTTT	CASRGVEQPQHF
TRBJ2-7	TRBV7-2	many	.	TGTGCCAGCAGCTTTCCCCAGGTCGGGGTAGCGGACTTCGAGCAGTACTTC	CASSFPQVGVADFEQYF
TRBJ2-7	TRBV5-5	many	TRBD2	TGTGCCAGCAGCTTGATCCGGGGGGGCTACGAGCAGTACTTC	CASSLIRGGYEQYF
TRBJ2-1	TRBV29-1	many	.	TGCAGCGGTACGAGGGGGGTGAATGAGCAGTTCTTC	CSGTRGVNEQFF
TRBJ2-4	TRBV18	many	.	TGTGCCAGCTCACCGACCGGGACGCCAGGGAACATTCAGTACTTC	CASSPTGTPGNIQYF
TRBJ2-4	TRBV4-1	many	TRBD1	TGCGCCAGCAGCTTGGACAGGGGAAACATTCAGTACTTC	CASSLDRGNIQYF
TRBJ2-1	TRBV28	many	TRBD1	TGTGCCAGCAGTTTTCCCGGGACAGGGGACAATGAGCAGTTCTTC	CASSFPGTGDNEQFF
TRBJ1-5	TRBV4-1	many	.	TGCGCCAGCAGCCAAGTGATCGGGGGCTTCAATCAGCCCCAGCATTTT	CASSQVIGGFNQPQHF
TRBJ2-3	TRBV5-1	many	TRBD2	TGCGCCAGCAGCCTGTCCCCTTCTAGCGGGGGCACAGATACGCAGTATTTT	CASSLSPSSGGTDTQYF